The present TCR beta chain was sequenced within a study of blood T cell repertoires in COVID-19. Overall study: Specimens from acute and convalescent COVID-19 originated in the United States, Italy and Spain.

The J segment lost 7 bases and the V segment lost 5 bases, leaving 8 bases of the junction unmatched. The CDR3 spans 14 residues. The germline gives CDR1 LNHDA, CDR2 SQIVND (reference sequence). As originally analysed: How many nucleated cells were present was estimated from reference gene primer amplification. Sequencing was performed with immunoSEQ multiplex PCR; in TCRdb, only in-frame clones are kept and a portion is missing. V, J and clone size reflect that table, while D and trimming were determined from the DNA. The table records more than 200,000 clones, around 84% of them present only once. Seattle enrolled patients during active infection and tracked them longitudinally.

The sample was peripheral blood. This chain joins TRBV19 and TRBJ1-5; TRBD1 agrees at 7 bases. This clonotype was sampled from a woman aged 60-75 years with COVID-19, enrolled during active disease. CDR3 region: CASSLTGSEQPQHF. CDR3 sequence (DNA): TGTGCCAGTAGTCTGACAGGGAGCGAGCAGCCCCAGCATTTT.